Listed below are T cell receptor beta chains from one sample, sequenced in a study of technical replicates of blood from a few donors. The assay was immunoSEQ multiplex PCR, and TCRdb's table has in-frame clones only and misses some. Among around 72,000 clones listed, around 91% were seen once. The sequencing sample was made of T cells isolated from PBMCs. Every receptor here comes from a human donor in good health. The CDR3 runs from the conserved cysteine through the conserved F or W. Fields, in order: J gene, V gene, D gene, clone size, CDR3 protein, CDR3 DNA. A D gene is named only where the DNA matches it firmly. Expanded clones get a size class; other rows say once, few or many, or leave the size out.

j_gene: TRBJ1-1; v_gene: TRBV15; d_gene: -; abundance: once; CDR3aa: CATSRVSTEAFF; CDR3nt: TGTGCCACCAGCAGGGTTAGCACTGAAGCTTTCTTT
j_gene: TRBJ2-5; v_gene: TRBV30; d_gene: -; abundance: -; CDR3aa: CAWSPRIGFETQYF; CDR3nt: TGTGCCTGGAGTCCGAGGATCGGTTTCGAGACCCAGTACTTC
j_gene: TRBJ2-7; v_gene: TRBV7-2; d_gene: TRBD2; abundance: once; CDR3aa: CASSLAGLSGRAYEQYF; CDR3nt: TGTGCCAGCAGCTTAGCGGGTCTCAGCGGGAGGGCCTACGAGCAGTACTTC
j_gene: TRBJ2-5; v_gene: TRBV29-1; d_gene: -; abundance: -; CDR3aa: CSVEGSPRVGEPQETQYF; CDR3nt: TGCAGCGTTGAAGGGTCTCCCCGGGTGGGAGAACCCCAAGAGACCCAGTACTTC
j_gene: TRBJ2-7; v_gene: TRBV28; d_gene: TRBD1; abundance: -; CDR3aa: CASSWTGGGYEQYF; CDR3nt: TGTGCCAGCAGCTGGACAGGGGGCGGCTACGAGCAGTACTTC
j_gene: TRBJ2-5; v_gene: TRBV7-2; d_gene: TRBD1; abundance: -; CDR3aa: CASSSRQGGLGSGETQYF; CDR3nt: TGTGCCAGCAGCTCGAGACAGGGGGGATTAGGGTCGGGAGAGACCCAGTACTTC
j_gene: TRBJ1-4; v_gene: TRBV6-5; d_gene: TRBD1; abundance: -; CDR3aa: CASSYSGTVYNEKLFF; CDR3nt: TGTGCCAGCAGTTACTCTGGGACAGTTTATAATGAAAAACTGTTTTTT
j_gene: TRBJ2-2; v_gene: TRBV19; d_gene: TRBD2; abundance: -; CDR3aa: CASSIVKREGNTGELFF; CDR3nt: TGTGCCAGTAGTATAGTGAAGCGGGAGGGGAACACCGGGGAGCTGTTTTTT
j_gene: TRBJ2-1; v_gene: TRBV30; d_gene: TRBD2; abundance: -; CDR3aa: CAWSVRGGRVAEQFF; CDR3nt: TGTGCCTGGAGTGTACGCGGCGGGAGGGTTGCTGAGCAGTTCTTC
j_gene: TRBJ2-7; v_gene: TRBV4-3; d_gene: TRBD2; abundance: -; CDR3aa: CASSPGTSGTWYEQYF; CDR3nt: TGCGCCAGCAGCCCGGGGACTAGCGGGACCTGGTACGAGCAGTACTTC
j_gene: TRBJ2-7; v_gene: TRBV5-8; d_gene: TRBD1; abundance: -; CDR3aa: CASSPGQGQRFNEQYF; CDR3nt: TGTGCCAGCAGCCCTGGACAGGGCCAGCGTTTTAACGAGCAGTACTTC
j_gene: TRBJ2-6; v_gene: TRBV19; d_gene: -; abundance: -; CDR3aa: CASNPFSGANVLTF; CDR3nt: TGTGCCAGTAATCCCTTCTCTGGGGCCAACGTCCTGACTTTC
j_gene: TRBJ2-6; v_gene: TRBV6-5; d_gene: -; abundance: -; CDR3aa: CASSYYSGANVLTF; CDR3nt: TGTGCCAGCAGTTATTACTCTGGGGCCAACGTCCTGACTTTC
j_gene: TRBJ1-2; v_gene: TRBV5-4; d_gene: -; abundance: -; CDR3aa: CASSSTRGSGYTF; CDR3nt: TGTGCCAGCAGCTCCACCCGGGGTAGTGGCTACACCTTC
j_gene: TRBJ2-7; v_gene: TRBV2; d_gene: TRBD1; abundance: -; CDR3aa: CACQGAPYEQYF; CDR3nt: TGTGCCTGCCAGGGGGCGCCCTACGAGCAGTACTTC
j_gene: TRBJ2-1; v_gene: TRBV28; d_gene: -; abundance: -; CDR3aa: CASAGVSSYNEQFF; CDR3nt: TGTGCCAGCGCAGGGGTAAGCTCCTACAATGAGCAGTTCTTC
j_gene: TRBJ2-3; v_gene: TRBV7-3; d_gene: -; abundance: -; CDR3aa: CASSAPEVGDTQYF; CDR3nt: TGTGCCAGCAGCGCGCCAGAGGTAGGAGATACGCAGTATTTT
j_gene: TRBJ1-2; v_gene: TRBV10-1; d_gene: TRBD1; abundance: -; CDR3aa: CASSWDRGHGYTF; CDR3nt: TGCGCCAGCAGCTGGGACAGGGGGCATGGCTACACCTTC
j_gene: TRBJ1-1; v_gene: TRBV30; d_gene: -; abundance: -; CDR3aa: CAWKRSKDTEAFF; CDR3nt: TGTGCCTGGAAGCGCAGTAAGGACACTGAAGCTTTCTTT
j_gene: TRBJ1-1; v_gene: TRBV11-2; d_gene: TRBD1; abundance: -; CDR3aa: CASSIDRGPSEAFF; CDR3nt: TGTGCCAGCAGCATCGACAGGGGGCCGTCTGAAGCTTTCTTT
j_gene: TRBJ2-7; v_gene: TRBV30; d_gene: TRBD1; abundance: -; CDR3aa: CAWSRTLRDRPYEQYF; CDR3nt: TGTGCCTGGAGTCGTACACTACGGGACAGGCCCTACGAGCAGTACTTC
j_gene: TRBJ2-7; v_gene: TRBV27; d_gene: TRBD1; abundance: -; CDR3aa: CASSFTGGLEQYF; CDR3nt: TGTGCCAGCAGTTTTACAGGGGGCCTCGAGCAGTACTTC
j_gene: TRBJ2-7; v_gene: TRBV10-3; d_gene: -; abundance: -; CDR3aa: CAISESLYEQYF; CDR3nt: TGTGCCATCAGTGAATCTCTCTACGAGCAGTACTTC
j_gene: TRBJ2-5; v_gene: TRBV4-1; d_gene: -; abundance: once; CDR3aa: CASSWRLGARETQYF; CDR3nt: TGCGCCAGCAGCTGGCGGTTAGGGGCGAGAGAGACCCAGTACTTC
j_gene: TRBJ2-7; v_gene: TRBV5-5; d_gene: TRBD2; abundance: -; CDR3aa: CASSLTSGKYEQYF; CDR3nt: TGTGCCAGCAGCTTGACTAGCGGGAAGTACGAGCAGTACTTC
j_gene: TRBJ1-5; v_gene: TRBV6-1; d_gene: -; abundance: -; CDR3aa: CASSEFRVRKEPQHF; CDR3nt: TGTGCCAGCAGTGAATTCCGGGTAAGGAAGGAGCCCCAGCATTTT
j_gene: TRBJ2-1; v_gene: TRBV6-5; d_gene: TRBD1; abundance: -; CDR3aa: CASSYGDRGHNEQFF; CDR3nt: TGTGCCAGCAGTTACGGGGACAGGGGACACAATGAGCAGTTCTTC
j_gene: TRBJ1-1; v_gene: TRBV7-9; d_gene: -; abundance: once; CDR3aa: CASTLDVGRTYTEAFF; CDR3nt: TGTGCCAGCACCTTAGACGTCGGACGGACTTACACTGAAGCTTTCTTT
j_gene: TRBJ2-7; v_gene: TRBV9; d_gene: TRBD2; abundance: -; CDR3aa: CASSVGEGFTYEQYF; CDR3nt: TGTGCCAGCAGCGTAGGGGAGGGGTTCACCTACGAGCAGTACTTC
j_gene: TRBJ2-1; v_gene: TRBV28; d_gene: TRBD2; abundance: -; CDR3aa: CASSQGLVYSEQFF; CDR3nt: TGTGCCAGCAGTCAAGGACTAGTGTATAGTGAGCAGTTCTTC
j_gene: TRBJ2-1; v_gene: TRBV19; d_gene: TRBD2; abundance: -; CDR3aa: CASSPAGGNYNEQFF; CDR3nt: TGTGCCAGTAGTCCCGCGGGAGGAAACTACAATGAGCAGTTCTTC
j_gene: TRBJ1-3; v_gene: TRBV19; d_gene: -; abundance: -; CDR3aa: CASRLDISGNTIYF; CDR3nt: TGTGCCAGTAGATTGGACATCTCTGGAAACACCATATATTTT
j_gene: TRBJ2-7; v_gene: TRBV5-4; d_gene: -; abundance: once; CDR3aa: CASSSMDGAYEQYF; CDR3nt: TGTGCCAGCAGCTCGATGGACGGGGCCTACGAGCAGTACTTC
j_gene: TRBJ2-1; v_gene: TRBV4-1; d_gene: -; abundance: -; CDR3aa: CASSQATGYSYNEQFF; CDR3nt: TGCGCCAGCAGCCAAGCGACCGGGTACTCCTACAATGAGCAGTTCTTC
j_gene: TRBJ1-2; v_gene: TRBV5-4; d_gene: -; abundance: -; CDR3aa: CASSYRAGRGLDGYTF; CDR3nt: TGTGCCAGCAGCTATCGTGCGGGCCGGGGGTTGGATGGCTACACCTTC
j_gene: TRBJ2-3; v_gene: TRBV5-4; d_gene: TRBD2; abundance: -; CDR3aa: CASSWEGRNRPDTQYF; CDR3nt: TGTGCCAGCAGCTGGGAGGGACGTAACAGACCGGATACGCAGTATTTT
j_gene: TRBJ1-2; v_gene: TRBV7-9; d_gene: -; abundance: -; CDR3aa: CASSLEASRTPYGYTF; CDR3nt: TGTGCCAGCAGCTTAGAAGCGTCGCGTACACCCTATGGCTACACCTTC
j_gene: TRBJ2-2; v_gene: TRBV5-4; d_gene: -; abundance: -; CDR3aa: CASSQAGFRELFF; CDR3nt: TGTGCCAGCAGCCAGGCAGGGTTCAGGGAGCTGTTTTTT
j_gene: TRBJ1-2; v_gene: TRBV19; d_gene: TRBD1; abundance: -; CDR3aa: CASTDRGRRGYTF; CDR3nt: TGTGCCAGTACGGACAGGGGCCGTCGGGGCTACACCTTC
j_gene: TRBJ1-2; v_gene: TRBV10-3; d_gene: -; abundance: -; CDR3aa: CAIREQGQQGYTF; CDR3nt: TGTGCCATCAGAGAGCAGGGCCAACAGGGCTACACCTTC
j_gene: TRBJ1-5; v_gene: TRBV2; d_gene: -; abundance: -; CDR3aa: CASKRGPSSNQPQHF; CDR3nt: TGTGCCAGCAAACGGGGTCCAAGCAGCAATCAGCCCCAGCATTTT
j_gene: TRBJ2-7; v_gene: TRBV14; d_gene: -; abundance: -; CDR3aa: CASSLLDREEQYF; CDR3nt: TGTGCCAGCAGCCTTCTCGACAGAGAAGAGCAGTACTTC
j_gene: TRBJ1-5; v_gene: TRBV19; d_gene: TRBD1; abundance: -; CDR3aa: CASSPPDRLPQHF; CDR3nt: TGTGCCAGTAGTCCCCCGGACAGGCTGCCCCAGCATTTT
j_gene: TRBJ2-7; v_gene: TRBV5-4; d_gene: -; abundance: -; CDR3aa: CASSRRTVAYEQYF; CDR3nt: TGTGCCAGCAGTCGTCGGACAGTGGCCTACGAGCAGTACTTC
j_gene: TRBJ2-3; v_gene: TRBV5-1; d_gene: TRBD1; abundance: -; CDR3aa: CASKSGQGVEDTQYF; CDR3nt: TGCGCCAGCAAGTCGGGACAGGGGGTTGAAGATACGCAGTATTTT